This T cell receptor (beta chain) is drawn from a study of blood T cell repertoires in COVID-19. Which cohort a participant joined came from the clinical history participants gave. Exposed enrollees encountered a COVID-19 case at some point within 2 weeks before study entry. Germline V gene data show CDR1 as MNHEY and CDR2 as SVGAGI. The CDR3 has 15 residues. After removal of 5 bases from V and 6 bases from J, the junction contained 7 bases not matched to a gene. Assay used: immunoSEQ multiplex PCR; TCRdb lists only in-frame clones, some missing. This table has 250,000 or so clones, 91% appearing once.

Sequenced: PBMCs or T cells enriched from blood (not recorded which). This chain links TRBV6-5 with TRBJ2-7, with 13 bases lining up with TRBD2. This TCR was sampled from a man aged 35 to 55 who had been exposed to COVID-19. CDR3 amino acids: CASSLTSGRAFEQYF. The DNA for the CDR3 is TGTGCCAGCAGTCTTACTAGCGGGAGGGCGTTCGAGCAGTACTTC.